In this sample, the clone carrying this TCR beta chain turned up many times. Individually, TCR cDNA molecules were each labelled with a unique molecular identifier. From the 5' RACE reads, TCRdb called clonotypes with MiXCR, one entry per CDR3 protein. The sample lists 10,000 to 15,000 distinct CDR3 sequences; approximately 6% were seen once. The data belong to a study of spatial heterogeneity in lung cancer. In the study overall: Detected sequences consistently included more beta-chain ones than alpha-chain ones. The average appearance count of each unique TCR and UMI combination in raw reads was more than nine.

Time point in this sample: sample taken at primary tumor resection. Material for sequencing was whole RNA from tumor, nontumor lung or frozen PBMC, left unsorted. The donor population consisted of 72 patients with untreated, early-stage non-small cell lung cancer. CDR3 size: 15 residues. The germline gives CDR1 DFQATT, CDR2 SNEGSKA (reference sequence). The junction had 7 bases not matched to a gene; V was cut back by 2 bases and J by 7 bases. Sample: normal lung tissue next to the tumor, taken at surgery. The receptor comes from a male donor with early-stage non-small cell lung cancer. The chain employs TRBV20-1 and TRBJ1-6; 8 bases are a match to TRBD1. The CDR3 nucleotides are TGCAGTGCTAGACCTGCGGGACAGGAGAATTCACCCCTCCACTTT. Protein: CSARPAGQENSPLHF.